This T cell receptor (beta chain) was sequenced in a study of cytomegalovirus exposure and HLA in healthy donors. The CDR3 sequence is 13 residues long. Trimming shortened V by 5 bases and J by 10 bases, and 15 bases separated the two germline ends. The germline CDR1 and CDR2 sequences are MNHEY and SMNVEV (reference sequence). Both 60 Vbeta primers and 13 Jbeta primers went into the PCR. Sequencing was performed with immunoSEQ multiplex PCR; in TCRdb, only in-frame clones are kept and a portion is missing. The sample lists more than 150,000 clones, under 85% occurring once. In the case of this clone: As yet, its antigen is unknown.

Notes on the study in general: Researchers had no immune exposure information except CMV serostatus available.

The chain carries TRBV27 and TRBJ2-1; D not resolved. The specimen was PBMCs. This clonotype was obtained from a man aged 50 or older in good health and CMV-seronegative. CDR3 coding DNA: TGTGCCAGCAGTCGGCACTATGTGCCAGAGCAGTTCTTC. Its protein product is CASSRHYVPEQFF.